One and the same sample provided the 20 T cell receptor beta chains below, sequenced in a study of T cell repertoires in cytomegalovirus infection. No antigen has been identified for these receptors. TCRdb redid the calling of the reads with MiXCR, one entry per CDR3 protein. The table includes approximately 100,000 distinct CDR3 sequences, about 40% detected once. This specimen consisted of CD8+ T cells from cultured PBMCs, obtained from culture after CMV antigen stimulation. The receptors were sampled from a human donor in good health (CMV status not recorded). Some clones in this sample may be carry-over from other donors' samples.

CDR3 amino acids: CASIVPGSGNQPQHF. Written as DNA, the CDR3 is TGTGCCAGTATCGTCCCTGGGAGTGGCAATCAGCCCCAGCATTTT. The chain has TRBV19 and TRBJ1-5; no clear D. There are 15 residues in the CDR3. V dropped 7 bases and J dropped 2 bases, with 15 bases sitting between them. Germline-derived CDR1 and CDR2 are LNHDA and SQIVND (reference sequence).

V gene TRBV6-1 combines with J gene TRBJ1-4, with D perhaps TRBD1 (5 bases). CDR3 length: 16 amino acids. The V end was cut by 6 bases, the J end by 5 bases, with 19 bases between. CDR1 MNHNS and CDR2 SASEGT come from the germline V gene. CDR3 bases: TGTGCCAGCAGCAACTTTCCAGGGTCCCCCAATGAAAAACTGTTTTTT. This encodes CASSNFPGSPNEKLFF.

This clonotype has more than one count but fewer than ten. The chain links TRBV27 to TRBJ2-7; 8 bases map to TRBD1. The V gene end was trimmed by 8 bases and the J gene end by 2 bases; junction bases not matched to a gene: 8. Germline V gene lookup returns CDR1 MNHEY and CDR2 SMNVEV (reference sequence). This CDR3 is 14 amino acids long. As DNA, the CDR3 is TGTGCCAGCGCACCCGGGACAGGAACCTACGAGCAGTACTTC. It codes for CASAPGTGTYEQYF.

V usage is TRBV7-4 and J usage is TRBJ2-1; weak D call: TRBD1 (6 bases). The germline CDR1 and CDR2 sequences are SGHVT and SQSDAQ. Trimming shortened V by 1 base and J by 9 bases, and 13 bases separated the two germline ends. The CDR3 is 14 residues long. CDR3 region: CASSLVTGNGEQFF. The CDR3 DNA reads as TGTGCCAGCAGCTTAGTAACAGGGAATGGTGAGCAGTTCTTC.

The chain has TRBV28 and TRBJ1-1, with 9 bases aligning to TRBD1. Germline CDR1 reads MDHEN; CDR2 reads SYDVKM. CDR3 length: 12 residues. The ends lost 8 bases at V and 6 bases at J; junction bases unmatched: 4. The chain's CDR3 is CASWDREAEAFF. The CDR3 DNA is TGTGCCAGCTGGGACAGGGAGGCTGAAGCTTTCTTT. Based on the CDR3 plus reference TRBV28 and TRBJ1-1, the full variable domain is DVKVTQSSRYLVKRTGEKVFLECVQDMDHENMFWYRQDPGLGLRLIYFSYDVKMKEKGDIPEGYSVSREKKERFSLILESASTNQTSMYLCASWDREAEAFFGQGTRLTVV.

This clonotype was observed at least ten times. This chain uses TRBV10-3 with TRBJ1-1; 8 nucleotides match TRBD1. The germline V gene has CDR1 ENHRY and CDR2 SYGVKD. The CDR3 runs 15 residues. J was trimmed by 7 bases and V by 4 bases; bases with no gene match: 11. The CDR3 region has the DNA TGTGCCATCAGTGGGTCCGGCACAGGGGGAGGTGAAGCTTTCTTT. The encoded protein is CAISGSGTGGGEAFF.

The CDR3, as DNA: TGTGCCAGCAGTTCCAGGGGGAACACTGAAGCTTTCTTT. As protein: CASSSRGNTEAFF. The rearrangement uses TRBV6-5 and TRBJ1-1, with D tentatively TRBD1 (6 bases). The CDR3 has 13 amino acids. The germline CDR1 and CDR2 sequences are MNHEY and SVGAGI. Trimming removed 4 bases from V and 1 base from J, with 7 bases in between.

The chain couples TRBV12-5 to TRBJ2-1, with a possible D match to TRBD1 (5 bases). The CDR3 is made up of 18 amino acids. The germline gives CDR1 LGHNT, CDR2 FRNRAP. V was shortened by 2 bases and J by 0 bases, with 17 bases between the two germline ends. The DNA of the CDR3 is TGTGCTAGTGGTTTGCCTTTCCTACAGGAAATCTCCTACAATGAGCAGTTCTTC. It specifies CASGLPFLQEISYNEQFF.

This clonotype was counted once. V is TRBV28 and J is TRBJ2-1; weak D call: TRBD2 (6 bases). Germline V gene data show CDR1 as MDHEN and CDR2 as SYDVKM. CDR3 length: 13 residues. With 6 bases removed from V and 7 bases from J, the gap between germline ends came to 13 bases. CDR3 sequence: CASSPGTPNEQFF. For the CDR3, the DNA is TGTGCCAGCAGCCCCGGGACTCCGAATGAGCAGTTCTTC.

This clonotype showed up just once. CDR3 amino acids: CASSSEAGRASYNEQFF. CDR3 nucleotide sequence: TGTGCCAGCAGCTCCGAAGCGGGAAGAGCCTCCTACAATGAGCAGTTCTTC. The J gene is TRBJ2-1, the V gene TRBV5-4, with TRBD2 matching 7 bases. This CDR3 comprises 17 residues. Trimming at V came to 3 bases and at J to 0 bases, leaving 9 bases not matched to a gene. Germline V gives CDR1 SGHNT, CDR2 YYREEE (reference sequence).

The chain has TRBV19 and TRBJ1-5, with 7 bases aligning to TRBD1. CDR1 and CDR2 from the germline V gene are LNHDA and SQIVND (reference sequence). After removal of 3 bases from V and 7 bases from J, the junction contained 3 bases not matched to a gene. The length of the CDR3 is 13 residues. The CDR3 is CASSMQGVQPQHF. The DNA of the CDR3 is TGTGCCAGTAGTATGCAGGGGGTCCAGCCCCAGCATTTT.

The chain carries TRBV6-1 and TRBJ2-3, with D tentatively TRBD2 (6 bases). V dropped 5 bases and J dropped 0 bases, with 12 bases sitting between them. Germline assignment: CDR1 MNHNS and CDR2 SASEGT. The CDR3 has 15 amino acids. DNA of the CDR3: TGTGCCAGCAGTTCCCTCGGGGGTAGCACAGATACGCAGTATTTT. Encoded protein: CASSSLGGSTDTQYF.

This sequence joins TRBV11-1 and TRBJ2-1; TRBD2 aligns across 11 bases. The V and J ends lost 4 bases and 4 bases, in that order; junction bases with no gene match: 6. CDR1 is SGHAT, CDR2 FQDESV, per germline (reference sequence). The CDR3 runs to 16 residues. The DNA for the CDR3 is TGTGCCAGCAGCTCTTCCGGGACTAGCGGTTACAATGAGCAGTTCTTC. As protein: CASSSSGTSGYNEQFF.

The chain employs TRBV10-3 and TRBJ1-1; D not resolved. Germline values: CDR1 ENHRY, CDR2 SYGVKD. The CDR3 is 13 residues long. Trimming removed 9 bases from V and 2 bases from J, with 13 bases in between. The CDR3 reads CAIQRTGNTEAFF. DNA for the CDR3: TGTGCCATACAACGGACCGGAAACACTGAAGCTTTCTTT.

This clonotype has a handful of counts. CDR3 sequence reads: CASSLLANEQFF. The CDR3 DNA reads TGTGCCAGCAGCCTACTAGCGAATGAGCAGTTCTTC. The rearrangement uses TRBV7-8 and TRBJ2-1; TRBD2 agrees at 7 bases. Germline CDR1 is SGHVS and CDR2 is FQNEAQ. The CDR3 length is 12 residues. The V gene end was trimmed by 5 bases and the J gene end by 7 bases; junction bases not matched to a gene: 2. The full variable domain, completed using reference TRBV7-8 and TRBJ2-1, is GAGVSQSPRYKVAKRGQDVALRCDPISGHVSLFWYQQALGQGPEFLTYFQNEAQLDKSGLPSDRFFAERPEGSVSTLKIQRTQQEDSAVYLCASSLLANEQFFGPGTRLTVL.

Comment on this clonotype: A much larger clone differs by one base, so this may be a read error. The chain uses TRBV12-3 or TRBV12-4 and TRBJ2-5; tentatively, D is TRBD2 (5 bases). Trimming took 3 bases from V and 0 from J, leaving 8 bases between them. This CDR3 is built from 14 residues. CDR3 sequence reads: CASSFRRDQETQYF. In nucleotides, the CDR3 is TGTGCCAGCAGTTTTAGGCGGGACCAAGAGACCCAGTACTTC.

The chain carries TRBV24-1 and TRBJ1-2; a weak D match, TRBD1 (6 bases). The CDR3 contains 18 residues. V was clipped by 7 bases and J by 2 bases, with 25 bases between them. Germline CDR1 KGHDR, CDR2 SFDVKD. This CDR3 reads CATRGTGTLLSPNYGYTF. The CDR3 region has the DNA TGTGCCACCAGAGGTACCGGGACACTGTTATCGCCAAACTATGGCTACACCTTC.

This clonotype was counted between two and nine times. This chain joins TRBV14 and TRBJ2-1; 9 nucleotides match TRBD2. Germline values: CDR1 SGHDN, CDR2 FVKESK. The ends lost 0 bases at V and 8 bases at J; junction bases unmatched: 17. The CDR3 totals 19 residues. CDR3 sequence: CASSQDGFGGGAVFYEQFF. CDR3 nucleotides: TGTGCCAGCAGCCAAGATGGGTTCGGCGGGGGGGCGGTTTTCTATGAGCAGTTCTTC.

This clonotype was recorded at least ten times. V and J are TRBV11-2 and TRBJ2-1, with a tentative D call TRBD2 (5 bases). This CDR3 contains 16 residues. V lost 5 bases to trimming and J lost 4 bases, with 18 bases between them. Germline lookup yields CDR1 SGHAT and CDR2 FQNNGV. The CDR3 DNA reads as TGTGCCAGCAGCCTGCCGGAGGCGGGCGATTACAATGAGCAGTTCTTC. This codes for CASSLPEAGDYNEQFF.

This clonotype was seen only a few times. This chain uses TRBV11-2 with TRBJ2-3; a possible D gene is TRBD2 (6 bases). Trimming shortened V by 6 bases and J by 0 bases, and 7 bases separated the two germline ends. CDR3 size: 13 residues. CDR1 and CDR2 (germline): SGHAT, FQNNGV. CDR3 region: CASRGGSTDTQYF. CDR3 DNA sequence: TGTGCCAGCAGGGGGGGTAGCACAGATACGCAGTATTTT.